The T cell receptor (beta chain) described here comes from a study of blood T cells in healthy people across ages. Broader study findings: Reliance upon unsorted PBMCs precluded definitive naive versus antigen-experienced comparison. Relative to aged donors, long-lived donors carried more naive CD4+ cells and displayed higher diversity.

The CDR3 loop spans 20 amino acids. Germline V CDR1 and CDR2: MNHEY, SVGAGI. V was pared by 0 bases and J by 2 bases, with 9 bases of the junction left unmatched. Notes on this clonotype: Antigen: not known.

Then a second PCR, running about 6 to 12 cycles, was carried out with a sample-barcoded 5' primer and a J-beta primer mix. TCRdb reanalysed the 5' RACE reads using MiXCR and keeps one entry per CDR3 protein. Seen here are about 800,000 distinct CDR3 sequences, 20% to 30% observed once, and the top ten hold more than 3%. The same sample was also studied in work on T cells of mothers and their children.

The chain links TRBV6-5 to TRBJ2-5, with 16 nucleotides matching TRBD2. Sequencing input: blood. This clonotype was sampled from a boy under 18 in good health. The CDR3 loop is CASSYSGGTSGRERQETQYF. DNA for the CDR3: TGTGCCAGCAGTTACTCCGGAGGGACTAGCGGGAGGGAGAGGCAAGAGACCCAGTACTTC.